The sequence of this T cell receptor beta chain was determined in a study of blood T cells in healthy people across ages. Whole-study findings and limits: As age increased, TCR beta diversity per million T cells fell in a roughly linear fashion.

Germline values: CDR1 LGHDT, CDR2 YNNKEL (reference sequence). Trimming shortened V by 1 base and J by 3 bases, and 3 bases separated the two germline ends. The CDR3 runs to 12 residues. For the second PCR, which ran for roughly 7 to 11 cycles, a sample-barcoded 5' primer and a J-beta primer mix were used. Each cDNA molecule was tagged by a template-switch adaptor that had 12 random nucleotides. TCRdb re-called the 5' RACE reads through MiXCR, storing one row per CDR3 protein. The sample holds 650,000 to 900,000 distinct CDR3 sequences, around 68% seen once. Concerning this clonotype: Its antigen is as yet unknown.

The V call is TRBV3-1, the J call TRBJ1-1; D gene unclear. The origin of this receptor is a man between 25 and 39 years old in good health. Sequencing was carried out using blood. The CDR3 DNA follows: TGTGCCAGCAGCCAAGTGGACACTGAAGCTTTCTTT. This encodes CASSQVDTEAFF.